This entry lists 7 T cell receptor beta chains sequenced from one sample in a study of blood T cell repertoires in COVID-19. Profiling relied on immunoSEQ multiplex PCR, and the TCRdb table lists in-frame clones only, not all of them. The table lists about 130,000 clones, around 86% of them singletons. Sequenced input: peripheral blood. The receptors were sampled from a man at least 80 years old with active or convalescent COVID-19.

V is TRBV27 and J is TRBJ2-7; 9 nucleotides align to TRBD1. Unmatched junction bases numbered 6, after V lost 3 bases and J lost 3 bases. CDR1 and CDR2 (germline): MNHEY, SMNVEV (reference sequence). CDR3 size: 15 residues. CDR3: CASSFGRQGDYEQYF. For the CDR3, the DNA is TGTGCCAGCAGTTTCGGCAGACAGGGGGACTACGAGCAGTACTTC.

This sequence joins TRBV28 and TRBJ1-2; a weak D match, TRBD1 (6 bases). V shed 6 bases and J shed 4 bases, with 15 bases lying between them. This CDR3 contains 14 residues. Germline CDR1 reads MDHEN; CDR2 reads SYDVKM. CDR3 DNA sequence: TGTGCCAGCAGCTCGGCGGGGGGCAGCTATGGCTACACCTTC. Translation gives CASSSAGGSYGYTF.

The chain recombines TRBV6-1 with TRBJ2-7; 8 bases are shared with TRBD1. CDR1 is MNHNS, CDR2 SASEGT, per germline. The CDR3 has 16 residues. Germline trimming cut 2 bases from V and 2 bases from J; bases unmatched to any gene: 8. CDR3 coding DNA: TGTGCCAGCAGTGAACCCCAAACAGGGGGACCCTACGAGCAGTACTTC. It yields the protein CASSEPQTGGPYEQYF.

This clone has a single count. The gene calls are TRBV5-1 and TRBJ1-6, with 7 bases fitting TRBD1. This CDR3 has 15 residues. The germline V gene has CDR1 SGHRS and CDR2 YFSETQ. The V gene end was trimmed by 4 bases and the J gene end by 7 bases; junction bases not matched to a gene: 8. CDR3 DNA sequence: TGCGCCAGCAGCCCCCAGAGGGGACAGAATTCACCCCTCCACTTT. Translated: CASSPQRGQNSPLHF.

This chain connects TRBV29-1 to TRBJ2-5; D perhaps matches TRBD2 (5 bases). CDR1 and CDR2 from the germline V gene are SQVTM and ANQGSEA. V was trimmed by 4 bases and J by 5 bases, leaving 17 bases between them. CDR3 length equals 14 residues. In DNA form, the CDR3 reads TGCAGCGTTGTTTCTAGCATGAGTTTGGAGACCCAGTACTTC. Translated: CSVVSSMSLETQYF. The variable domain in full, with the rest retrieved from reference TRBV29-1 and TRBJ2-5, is SAVISQKPSRDICQRGTSLTIQCQVDSQVTMMFWYRQQPGQSLTLIATANQGSEATYESGFVIDKFPISRPNLTFSTLTVSNMSPEDSSIYLCSVVSSMSLETQYFGPGTRLLVL.

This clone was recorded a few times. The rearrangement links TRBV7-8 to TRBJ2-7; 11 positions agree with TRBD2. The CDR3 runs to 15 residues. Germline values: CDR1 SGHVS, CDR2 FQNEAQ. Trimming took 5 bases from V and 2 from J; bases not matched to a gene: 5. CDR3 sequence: CASSRRLAGTYEQYF. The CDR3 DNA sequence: TGTGCCAGCAGCAGAAGACTAGCGGGAACCTACGAGCAGTACTTC.

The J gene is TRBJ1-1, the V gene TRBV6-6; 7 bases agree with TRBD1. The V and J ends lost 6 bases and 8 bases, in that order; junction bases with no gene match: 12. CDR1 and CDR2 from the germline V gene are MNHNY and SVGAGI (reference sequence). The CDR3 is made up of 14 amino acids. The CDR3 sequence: CASRWNDRVPEAFF. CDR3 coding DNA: TGTGCCAGCAGATGGAACGACAGGGTGCCGGAAGCTTTCTTT.